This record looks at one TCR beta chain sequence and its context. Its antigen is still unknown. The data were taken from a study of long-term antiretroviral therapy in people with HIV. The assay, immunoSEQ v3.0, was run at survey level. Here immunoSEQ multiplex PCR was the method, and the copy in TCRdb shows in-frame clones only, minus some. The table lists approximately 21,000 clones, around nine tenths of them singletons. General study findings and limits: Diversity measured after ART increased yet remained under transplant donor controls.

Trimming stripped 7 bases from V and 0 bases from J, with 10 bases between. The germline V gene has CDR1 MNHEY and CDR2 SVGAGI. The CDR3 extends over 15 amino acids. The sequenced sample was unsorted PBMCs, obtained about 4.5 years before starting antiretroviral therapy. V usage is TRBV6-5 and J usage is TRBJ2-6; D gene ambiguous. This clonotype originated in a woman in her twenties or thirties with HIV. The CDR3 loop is CASTKDGSGANVLTF. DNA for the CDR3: TGTGCCAGCACCAAGGACGGCTCTGGGGCCAACGTCCTGACTTTC.